The clone carrying this T cell receptor (beta chain) is a singleton in its sample. The sample belongs to a study of OX40 agonist ivuxolimab in advanced cancers. Whole-study context: In this trial design, patients received ivuxolimab intravenously at 0.01 to 10 mg/kg every 2 weeks. Those enrolled were roughly 80% male, with a mean age of around 58 years and ages from roughly 20 to 90. Three patients responded partially, comprising one with hepatocellular carcinoma and two with cutaneous melanoma.

The cohort excluded patients with autoimmune disease history or systemic immunosuppression. Libraries were prepared by immunoSEQ multiplex PCR; TCRdb keeps only in-frame clonotypes and omits some of them. Of tens of thousands of clones detected, approximately 88% appear once; the ten largest clones hold about an eighth. There are 13 residues in the CDR3. Trimming cost V 6 bases and J 1 base, with 9 bases left between them. Germline V gene sequence: CDR1 SGHTA, CDR2 FQGNSA. The sample in question was CD4+ or CD8+ T cells sorted from blood, obtained in a trial of the OX40 agonist ivuxolimab. The chain employs TRBV7-2 and TRBJ1-1; D gene ambiguous. The TCR comes from an adult with an advanced solid tumor such as melanoma, head and neck, liver or kidney cancer. The CDR3 is CASRSRENTEAFF. Written as DNA, the CDR3 is TGTGCCAGCAGAAGCCGGGAGAACACTGAAGCTTTCTTT.